These T cell receptor beta chains were read from a single sample in a study of blood T cells in healthy people across ages. TCRdb recomputed calls from the 5' RACE reads with MiXCR, one row per CDR3 protein. The sample consists of hundreds of thousands of distinct CDR3 sequences, around 31% of them appearing once. The sample was blood. Receptors were obtained from an elderly woman in good health. CDR3s include the opening cysteine and the closing phenylalanine or tryptophan. The D gene is left open where the match is weak. Size tells how often a clone was seen (once, few, many) or the class of an expanded clone, and some rows leave it out.

J | size | V | D | DNA | CDR3
TRBJ2-3 | many | TRBV5-1 | - | TGCGCCAGCAGCTTGTCCTCACAGGGTACAGATACGCAGTATTTT | CASSLSSQGTDTQYF
TRBJ1-5 | once | TRBV24-1 | TRBD1 | TGTGCCACCAGTGCAGCAGGGGGAAGCAATCAGCCCCAGCATTTT | CATSAAGGSNQPQHF
TRBJ1-1 | many | TRBV29-1 | - | TGCAGCGTTGAGTGGGCAGGGTTGAACACTGAAGCTTTCTTT | CSVEWAGLNTEAFF
TRBJ1-2 | many | TRBV12-3/TRBV12-4 | - | TGTGCCAGCAGTACACAGGGTCGAGCAAGCGGCTACACCTTC | CASSTQGRASGYTF
TRBJ1-1 | - | TRBV30 | - | TGTGCCTGTAGTGCCCGGGCAACTGAAGCTTTCTTT | CACSARATEAFF
TRBJ1-6 | - | TRBV14 | - | TGTGCCAGCAGCCATTTGGGACTTAATTCACCCCTCCACTTT | CASSHLGLNSPLHF
TRBJ2-3 | few | TRBV7-3 | - | TGTGCCAGCGGCCTAATGGGGCAGGGGGAGGGCACAGCTACGCAGTATTTT | CASGLMGQGEGTATQYF
TRBJ1-2 | few | TRBV19 | - | TGTGCCAGTAGTATCGAGGGGGTAGATGGCTACACCTTC | CASSIEGVDGYTF
TRBJ1-2 | many | TRBV20-1 | TRBD1 | TGCAGTGCTAGAAAGCGCGGACAGGGTTTTAGGGGTCGTGGCTACACCTTC | CSARKRGQGFRGRGYTF
TRBJ2-7 | many | TRBV5-1 | TRBD2 | TGCGCCAGCACCCCAGCTTCCGGGGGGGGCGAGCAGTACTTC | CASTPASGGGEQYF
TRBJ2-5 | many | TRBV3-1 | - | TGTGCCAGCAGCCAAAACCAGGGGTGGCAAGAGACCCAGTACTTC | CASSQNQGWQETQYF
TRBJ2-6 | few | TRBV5-5 | TRBD1 | TGTGCCAGCAGCGGTCCCGGACAGGGGGTCCGCGGGGCCAACGTCCTGACTTTC | CASSGPGQGVRGANVLTF
TRBJ2-7 | few | TRBV19 | - | TGTGCCAGTAGTTGGGACGGCTCGGGTGGCGAGCAGTACTTC | CASSWDGSGGEQYF
TRBJ2-1 | many | TRBV29-1 | TRBD2 | TGCAGCGTTGACACTAGCGGGGGAAATGAGCAGTTCTTC | CSVDTSGGNEQFF
TRBJ1-2 | few | TRBV6-1 | - | TGTGCCAGCAGCTCAGTTGGACAGCTCTATGGCTACACCTTC | CASSSVGQLYGYTF
TRBJ2-7 | - | TRBV10-3 | - | TGTGCCATCAGCGCGTCCGGGGGAGGGGGGGGCGAGCAGTACTTC | CAISASGGGGGEQYF
TRBJ2-1 | few | TRBV3-1 | TRBD2 | TGTGCCAGCAGCCAAGAAGCAGTGGGGACTAAGTTCTTC | CASSQEAVGTKFF
TRBJ1-1 | - | TRBV20-1 | - | TGCAGTGCTGGGCCGGCGAACACTGAAGCTTTCTTT | CSAGPANTEAFF
TRBJ2-4 | - | TRBV7-2 | TRBD2 | TGTGCCAGCAGCCGGGGACTAGCGGGGGACATTCAGTACTTC | CASSRGLAGDIQYF
TRBJ2-1 | many | TRBV11-2 | TRBD1 | TGTGCCAGCAGCTTAGCGGACAGGGGGCTTTTCCGAGGGAATGAGCAGTTCTTC | CASSLADRGLFRGNEQFF
TRBJ2-7 | many | TRBV20-1 | - | TGCAGTGCTCGTAGGGACGGCTACGAGCAGTACTTC | CSARRDGYEQYF
TRBJ2-5 | many | TRBV7-3 | - | TGTGCCAGCAGCCGAGGACGCCAAGAGACCCAGTACTTC | CASSRGRQETQYF
TRBJ2-7 | many | TRBV11-2 | - | TGTGCCAGCAGCGCGGACCGGGGCAGGGGCGAGCAGTACTTC | CASSADRGRGEQYF
TRBJ1-1 | - | TRBV5-3 | - | TGTGCCAGAAGCTGGGGATGGAGGCCCCAGGGATCTACTTCGAACACTGAAGCTTTCTTT | CARSWGWRPQGSTSNTEAFF
TRBJ1-1 | few | TRBV7-2 | - | TGTGCCAGCAGCTTAGGTGAGGGTTACGGAATAACTGAAGCTTTCTTT | CASSLGEGYGITEAFF
TRBJ1-6 | many | TRBV11-2 | TRBD1 | TGTGCCAGCAGCTTAGGGGCCCAGGGGGCCGGTTCACCCCTCCACTTT | CASSLGAQGAGSPLHF
TRBJ2-7 | large | TRBV3-1 | TRBD1 | TGTGCCAGCAGCCTCCAGGCAGGGGGTCAGGACGAGCAGTACTTC | CASSLQAGGQDEQYF
TRBJ2-5 | many | TRBV7-7 | TRBD2 | TGTGCTAGCAGCTTAGCGCTAAGAACGGGGGGAAAAGAGACCCAGTACTTC | CASSLALRTGGKETQYF
TRBJ2-2 | many | TRBV12-3/TRBV12-4 | - | TGTGCCAGCAGTTTAGCGCTTGGGTATATCACCGGGGAGCTGTTTTTT | CASSLALGYITGELFF
TRBJ2-1 | - | TRBV5-1 | TRBD2 | TGCGCCAGCAGCTTGTCCCTAGCGGGGAGTAATTACAATGAGCAGTTCTTC | CASSLSLAGSNYNEQFF
TRBJ2-1 | - | TRBV11-3 | - | TGTGCCAGCAGTGAGGGGAATTACAATGAGCAGTTCTTC | CASSEGNYNEQFF
TRBJ2-7 | many | TRBV5-1 | - | TGCGCCAGCAGCTTGGGGAGCCCCTACGAGCAGTACTTC | CASSLGSPYEQYF
TRBJ1-4 | many | TRBV30 | - | TGTGCCTGGAGCGGGGGTAGCGGTAATGAAAAACTGTTTTTT | CAWSGGSGNEKLFF
TRBJ2-4 | - | TRBV7-6 | TRBD1 | TGTGCCAGCAGCCAACGACAGGGTTGGGACATTCAGTACTTC | CASSQRQGWDIQYF
TRBJ1-3 | - | TRBV20-1 | - | TGCAGTGCCAGGACGGACGGCTCTGGAAACACCATATATTTT | CSARTDGSGNTIYF
TRBJ2-7 | - | TRBV20-1 | - | TGCAGTGCACCGCTGTTGGGCTCCTACGAGCAGTACTTC | CSAPLLGSYEQYF
TRBJ1-6 | - | TRBV11-3 | - | TGTGCCAGCAGCTTAGACATGAATTCACCCCTCCACTTT | CASSLDMNSPLHF
TRBJ2-5 | few | TRBV11-3 | TRBD2 | TGTGCCAGCAGCCGTAGTTGGACTAGCGGGGGGTCAGCGACAACACAAGAGACCCAGTACTTC | CASSRSWTSGGSATTQETQYF
TRBJ2-3 | many | TRBV12-3/TRBV12-4 | TRBD1 | TGTGCCAGCAGGGACGGACAGGGGCCCTCAGATACGCAGTATTTT | CASRDGQGPSDTQYF
TRBJ1-5 | many | TRBV20-1 | TRBD1 | TGCAGTGCTAGAGAACCCTCCAGGGGGAAGGGTGGCAATCAGCCCCAGCATTTT | CSAREPSRGKGGNQPQHF
TRBJ2-4 | - | TRBV7-2 | TRBD1 | TGTGCCAGCAGCGTCTCGGGACAGCTACTCGATCTAGCCAAAAACATTCAGTACTTC | CASSVSGQLLDLAKNIQYF
TRBJ1-6 | - | TRBV10-3 | - | TGTGCCATCAGGGAACAGGGAAGTTCACCCCTCCACTTT | CAIREQGSSPLHF
TRBJ2-2 | few | TRBV7-2 | - | TGTGCCAGCAGCTTAGAAGCGGGCCCGGGGGAGCTGTTTTTT | CASSLEAGPGELFF
TRBJ2-7 | - | TRBV25-1 | - | TGTGCCAGCAGTCTGTCTTGGAGGGTATTTTCCTACGAGCAGTACTTC | CASSLSWRVFSYEQYF
TRBJ2-1 | - | TRBV12-3/TRBV12-4 | - | TGTGCCAGCAGTTTACAGAGCGTACGAAGCTCCTACAATGAGCAGTTCTTC | CASSLQSVRSSYNEQFF
TRBJ1-2 | few | TRBV2 | - | TGTGCCAGCAGTGAATCGTCAGCTAACTATGGCTACACCTTC | CASSESSANYGYTF